These 28 T cell receptor beta chains share one sample of origin, sequenced in a study of T-cell reconstitution after alpha-beta-depleted transplantation in children. Unique molecular identifiers featured in how the TCRbeta library was prepared. In TCRdb, the PCR reads were re-called with MiXCR into one record per CDR3 protein. Here the sample spans over 550,000 distinct CDR3 sequences, under 12% being singletons. The sample was PBMCs from the stem cell graft donor, taken from the stem cell graft. The source of these receptors is a human donor who donated a stem cell graft to a child with acute myeloid leukemia.

The chain couples TRBV3-1 to TRBJ2-3; TRBD2 matches at 7 bases. The germline CDR1 and CDR2 sequences are LGHDT and YNNKEL (reference sequence). The CDR3 sequence is 16 residues long. V dropped 4 bases and J dropped 3; count of bases not matched to a gene: 10. CDR3 region: CASSRAKGSGTDTQYF. DNA of the CDR3: TGTGCCAGCAGCCGAGCGAAAGGTAGCGGGACAGATACGCAGTATTTT.

Only a few counts were recorded for this clonotype. The chain recombines TRBV4-3 with TRBJ2-3; TRBD1 is a possible D gene (5 bases). The germline V gene encodes CDR1 LGHNA and CDR2 YSLEER. The CDR3 spans 15 residues. The V end was cut by 2 bases, the J end by 4 bases, with 13 bases between. Written as DNA, the CDR3 is TGCGCCAGCAGCCAAATACAGGCGCAGGCAGATACGCAGTATTTT. This gives the protein CASSQIQAQADTQYF.

This clonotype showed up just a few times. The chain joins TRBV7-3 to TRBJ2-1, with 11 bases that match TRBD2. The germline V gene has CDR1 SGHTA and CDR2 FQGTGA. The CDR3 length is 17 residues. Unmatched junction bases numbered 9, after V lost 4 bases and J lost 4 bases. The CDR3 DNA reads TGTGCCAGCAGCTCCGTAGCGGGAGGGCCTCCGTACAATGAGCAGTTCTTC. As protein: CASSSVAGGPPYNEQFF.

Only a few counts were recorded for this clonotype. This chain connects TRBV24-1 to TRBJ2-3; D uncertain. The ends were cut back, 3 bases at V and 4 bases at J, with 10 bases in the middle. This CDR3 is built from 14 residues. The germline CDR1 and CDR2 sequences are KGHDR and SFDVKD. The CDR3 bases are TGTGCCACCAGTGATCCATGGGTGCCAGATACGCAGTATTTT. Protein product: CATSDPWVPDTQYF.

This clonotype was picked up a small number of times. The rearrangement links TRBV29-1 to TRBJ2-7, with TRBD2 matching over 7 bases. Germline-derived CDR1 and CDR2 are SQVTM and ANQGSEA. The trim removed 7 bases at V and 2 bases at J, leaving 5 bases unmatched. The CDR3 totals 12 residues. The CDR3 sequence is CSAASGTYEQYF. In DNA, the CDR3 is TGCAGCGCGGCTAGCGGAACCTACGAGCAGTACTTC.

In its sample, this clonotype was seen many times. The V call is TRBV20-1, the J call TRBJ2-3, with 7 bases lining up with TRBD2. Germline V lookup: CDR1 DFQATT, CDR2 SNEGSKA (reference sequence). This CDR3 comprises 12 residues. CDR3 in amino acids: CRAGLDGDTQYF. The CDR3 DNA reads as TGCAGGGCAGGACTAGATGGAGATACGCAGTATTTT.

This clonotype has at least ten counts. The chain couples TRBV28 to TRBJ2-5; D gene unclear. The germline V gene encodes CDR1 MDHEN and CDR2 SYDVKM. Trimming left V 3 bases short and J 2 bases short, with 10 bases between. The CDR3 is made up of 14 amino acids. CDR3 in amino acids: CASSFSVIQETQYF. CDR3 DNA sequence: TGTGCCAGCAGTTTCTCTGTTATACAAGAGACCCAGTACTTC.

This clonotype occurred a few times. The rearrangement links TRBV15 to TRBJ2-1; TRBD1 or TRBD2 may be the D gene (5 bases each). This CDR3 has 15 amino acids. CDR1 and CDR2 (germline): LNHNV, YYDKDF (reference sequence). The V end lost 3 bases, the J end lost 2 bases, and 11 bases lay between the germline ends. This chain's CDR3 is CATSRDGATYNEQFF. DNA of the CDR3: TGTGCCACCAGCAGGGACGGGGCGACCTACAATGAGCAGTTCTTC. The complete variable domain, with remaining parts taken from reference TRBV15 and TRBJ2-1, reads DAMVIQNPRYQVTQFGKPVTLSCSQTLNHNVMYWYQQKSSQAPKLLFHYYDKDFNNEADTPDNFQSRRPNTSFCFLDIRSPGLGDTAMYLCATSRDGATYNEQFFGPGTRLTVL.

In this sample, this clonotype turned up many times. V and J are TRBV7-2 and TRBJ2-5; no clear D. Germline V gene sequence: CDR1 SGHTA, CDR2 FQGNSA. V lost 1 base, J lost 0 bases, and 6 bases lay in between. The CDR3 extends over 14 amino acids. This chain's CDR3 is CASSLGLNQETQYF. Written as DNA, the CDR3 is TGTGCCAGCAGCTTAGGGCTAAACCAAGAGACCCAGTACTTC.

A few counts support this clonotype. This chain connects TRBV6-2 or TRBV6-3 to TRBJ2-2; 13 positions agree with TRBD2. V was clipped by 5 bases and J by 4 bases; unmatched bases: 16. CDR3 length equals 20 residues. Per the germline V gene, CDR1 is MNHEY and CDR2 is SVGEGT. In nucleotides, the CDR3 is TGTGCCAGCAGTCGGAGGACTAGCGGGAGACCCCAACGAGGCACCGGGGAGCTGTTTTTT. Its protein is CASSRRTSGRPQRGTGELFF.

This clonotype occurred many times. The chain carries TRBV20-1 and TRBJ2-7; 7 bases are shared with TRBD2. V trimming: 0 bases; J trimming: 2 bases; junction bases outside the gene matches: 7. The CDR3 runs 15 residues. From germline, CDR1 is DFQATT and CDR2 SNEGSKA (reference sequence). CDR3 loop: CSARDPWGGTYEQYF. CDR3 DNA: TGCAGTGCTAGAGATCCCTGGGGGGGGACCTACGAGCAGTACTTC.

Ten or more counts support this clonotype. The V and J genes are TRBV4-2 and TRBJ1-1; D remains unclear. Germline CDR1 LGHNA, CDR2 YNFKEQ. V shed 0 bases and J shed 1 base, with 15 bases lying between them. The CDR3 covers 17 residues. In DNA form, the CDR3 reads TGTGCCAGCAGCCAAGAACCCACAATCCGAGGGAACACTGAAGCTTTCTTT. Its protein product is CASSQEPTIRGNTEAFF.

V gene TRBV30 combines with J gene TRBJ1-5; D uncertain. The V end was cut by 3 bases, the J end by 5 bases, with 11 bases between. The CDR3 is made up of 13 amino acids. Germline V gene sequence: CDR1 GTSNPN, CDR2 SVGIG (reference sequence). Here the CDR3 reads CAWSNGVDQPQHF. The CDR3 DNA reads as TGTGCCTGGAGCAACGGGGTGGATCAGCCCCAGCATTTT.

This clonotype showed up just a few times. This chain links TRBV12-3 or TRBV12-4 with TRBJ2-1; D ambiguous. CDR3 length equals 15 residues. V was trimmed by 0 bases and J by 5 bases, leaving 11 bases between them. The CDR3: CASSLARHYDNEQFF. In DNA form, the CDR3 reads TGTGCCAGCAGTTTAGCCCGACATTATGACAATGAGCAGTTCTTC.

This chain uses TRBV6-5 with TRBJ1-1; 7 nucleotides align to TRBD1. This CDR3 region has 12 residues. The germline CDR1 and CDR2 sequences are MNHEY and SVGAGI. The CDR3 nucleotides are TGTGCGACCAGGGGGGGTAGCACTGAAGCTTTCTTT. This sequence encodes CATRGGSTEAFF.

V is TRBV3-1 and J is TRBJ2-7; D ambiguous. The CDR3 runs to 15 residues. CDR1 is LGHDT, CDR2 YNNKEL, per germline (reference sequence). The germline V and J ends were trimmed by 5 bases and 0 bases, with 14 bases remaining between them. The CDR3, as DNA: TGTGCCAGCAGCGCGGCCGGGCCCTCCTCCTACGAGCAGTACTTC. Translating gives CASSAAGPSSYEQYF.

The gene calls are TRBV5-1 and TRBJ2-2; TRBD1 matches 7 bases. J lost 3 bases, V lost 1 base, and 3 bases had no gene match. This CDR3 is 15 amino acids long. The V gene's germline CDR1 is SGHRS and CDR2 YFSETQ. CDR3 protein: CASSLKGADTGELFF. The CDR3 DNA sequence: TGCGCCAGCAGCTTGAAGGGGGCGGACACCGGGGAGCTGTTTTTT.

There are many counts of this clonotype. This chain links TRBV21-1 with TRBJ2-3; the D call of TRBD2 is as the table states it, not checked on the DNA. TRBV21-1 has pseudogene status. This CDR3 has 17 amino acids. CDR3 sequence: CASSKGERRERTDTQYF. In DNA form, the CDR3 reads TGTGCCAGCAGCAAGGGGGAAAGGCGGGAGAGGACAGATACGCAGTATTTT.

About this clonotype: An end of the junction differs from the germline gene, which may be a read error. The chain employs TRBV2 and TRBJ2-7; 16 positions match TRBD2. Germline V gene lookup returns CDR1 SNHLY and CDR2 FYNNEI. The CDR3 has 18 amino acids. In nucleotides, the CDR3 is TGTACCAGCTCGGTGGGACTAGCGGGAGGGCCAGCTGTACCCGAGCAGTACTTC. This gives the protein CTSSVGLAGGPAVPEQYF. The whole variable domain, filled in from reference TRBV2 and TRBJ2-7, reads EPEVTQTPSHQVTQMGQEVILRCVPISNHLYFYWYRQILGQKVEFLVSFYNNEISEKSEIFDDQFSVERPDGSNFTLKIRSTKLEDSAMYFCTSSVGLAGGPAVPEQYFGPGTRLTVT.

This clonotype was picked up a small number of times. The CDR3, as DNA: TGTGCCAGCAGTTCCCCAGGGGCGGGAACGTGGACCTACAATGAGCAGTTCTTC. Its translation: CASSSPGAGTWTYNEQFF. V usage is TRBV6-2 or TRBV6-3 and J usage is TRBJ2-1; perhaps D is TRBD1 or TRBD2 (6 bases each). The germline CDR1 and CDR2 sequences are MNHEY and SVGEGT. The CDR3 has 18 residues. The V and J ends lost 4 bases and 2 bases respectively, with 21 bases between them.

The chain recombines TRBV7-2 with TRBJ1-6; D is perhaps TRBD1 (6 bases). Germline V CDR1 and CDR2: SGHTA, FQGNSA. The CDR3 runs to 17 residues. V lost 5 bases and J 1 base, leaving 15 bases between the germline ends. This CDR3 reads CASSTLTGSSYNSPLHF. The CDR3, as DNA: TGTGCCAGCAGCACCCTTACAGGGTCGTCCTATAATTCACCCCTCCACTTT.

The genes are TRBV4-2 and TRBJ2-1; TRBD2 matches at 7 bases. There are 16 residues in the CDR3. CDR1 is LGHNA, CDR2 YNFKEQ, per germline. Trimming took 4 bases from V and 1 from J; bases not matched to a gene: 7. CDR3 in amino acids: CASSLKTSRSYNEQFF. In nucleotides, the CDR3 is TGTGCCAGCAGCCTAAAGACTAGCAGGTCCTACAATGAGCAGTTCTTC.

The sample holds a few counts of this clonotype. J is TRBJ1-2 and V is TRBV25-1; possible D gene TRBD1, 5 bases. The CDR3 extends over 18 amino acids. V shed 4 bases and J shed 2 bases, with 23 bases lying between them. CDR1 and CDR2 from the germline V gene are MGHDK and SYGVNS. CDR3 nucleotide sequence: TGTGCCAGCAGTGTTCATGAGGGGCCAGGTAGCCCCAACTATGGCTACACCTTC. Amino acids: CASSVHEGPGSPNYGYTF.

The sample holds a few counts of this clonotype. The V and J genes are TRBV7-6 and TRBJ2-1; D not certain. Germline CDR1 SGHVS, CDR2 FNYEAQ. The V end was cut by 5 bases, the J end by 2 bases, with 19 bases between. CDR3 size: 17 residues. Here the CDR3 DNA reads TGTGCCAGCAGCGCCGCGGCCCCTTTTGGGACCTACAATGAGCAGTTCTTC. It codes for CASSAAAPFGTYNEQFF.

This clonotype occurred a few times. The rearrangement uses TRBV7-9 and TRBJ2-5; the D gene is possibly TRBD1 (5 bases). Germline V gene sequence: CDR1 SEHNR, CDR2 FQNEAQ (reference sequence). The CDR3 totals 13 residues. The V end was cut by 3 bases, the J end by 7 bases, with 12 bases between. In DNA form, the CDR3 reads TGTGCCAGCAGCTTTACAGGAGTGGGGACCCAGTACTTC. The encoded protein is CASSFTGVGTQYF.

The rearrangement uses TRBV7-9 and TRBJ1-5, with no clear D. The germline V and J ends were trimmed by 5 bases and 3 bases, with 11 bases remaining between them. The length of the CDR3 is 14 residues. Germline CDR1 reads SEHNR; CDR2 reads FQNEAQ (reference sequence). CDR3 loop: CASSNRAANQPQHF. The CDR3 DNA follows: TGTGCCAGCAGCAACCGGGCCGCCAATCAGCCCCAGCATTTT.

The rearrangement joins TRBV15 to TRBJ1-2; 8 bases agree with TRBD1. V lost 1 base to trimming and J lost 5 bases; unmatched junction nucleotides: 3. The germline CDR1 and CDR2 sequences are LNHNV and YYDKDF (reference sequence). The CDR3 is made up of 14 amino acids. CDR3 protein: CATSRGGQGYGYTF. For the CDR3, the DNA is TGTGCCACCAGCAGAGGAGGACAGGGATATGGCTACACCTTC.

The rearrangement links TRBV6-4 to TRBJ2-1; D may be TRBD1 (6 bases). V gave up 2 bases and J gave up 4 bases, with 12 bases separating them. The CDR3 runs 15 residues. Germline assignment: CDR1 MRHNA and CDR2 SNTAGT. The CDR3 bases are TGTGCCAGCAGTGACGGGGGCCTAGGGTACAATGAGCAGTTCTTC. Translating it yields CASSDGGLGYNEQFF.